The 19 T cell receptor beta chains in this list originate from one sample, sequenced in a study of blood T cell repertoires in COVID-19. Data came from immunoSEQ multiplex PCR; TCRdb stores just in-frame clones and leaves some out. This table has some 140,000 clones, about 90% appearing once. The specimen sequenced was peripheral blood. The receptor source for this set is a middle-aged man with acute or convalescent COVID-19.

The chain recombines TRBV4-2 with TRBJ2-5, with 8 positions matching TRBD1. The junction had 7 bases not matched to a gene; V was cut back by 3 bases and J by 4 bases. Germline loops: CDR1 LGHNA, CDR2 YNFKEQ. The CDR3 is 15 residues long. The CDR3 nucleotides read TGTGCCAGCAGCCACAGACAGGGGAAAGGAGAGACCCAGTACTTC. It specifies CASSHRQGKGETQYF.

This chain links TRBV19 with TRBJ2-7; possible D gene TRBD1, 6 bases. Trimming took off 10 bases at V and 3 bases at J, with 10 bases between the two ends. The CDR3 spans 11 residues. CDR1 and CDR2 (germline): LNHDA, SQIVND (reference sequence). CDR3 protein: CATQGNYEQYF. For the CDR3, the DNA is TGTGCCACCCAGGGGAACTACGAGCAGTACTTC. Complete variable domain (other parts from reference TRBV19 and TRBJ2-7): DGGITQSPKYLFRKEGQNVTLSCEQNLNHDAMYWYRQDPGQGLRLIYYSQIVNDFQKGDIAEGYSVSREKKESFPLTVTSAQKNPTAFYLCATQGNYEQYFGPGTRLTVT.

This clone showed up just once. The chain employs TRBV7-8 and TRBJ1-2, with D maybe TRBD1 (5 bases). The CDR3 is 16 residues long. Trimming removed 1 base from V and 6 bases from J, with 18 bases in between. Germline V CDR1 and CDR2: SGHVS, FQNEAQ. CDR3 sequence (DNA): TGTGCCAGCAGCTTAGTCAAACCAGGGTCCGAGAATGGCTACACCTTC. Protein: CASSLVKPGSENGYTF.

V is TRBV27 and J is TRBJ2-1; TRBD2 matches 7 bases. V gave up 6 bases and J gave up 1 base; unmatched junction bases: 9. There are 16 residues in the CDR3. In germline, CDR1 is MNHEY, CDR2 SMNVEV (reference sequence). DNA of the CDR3: TGTGCCAGCAGCCCGAGGGGCGGGAGTTCCTACAATGAGCAGTTCTTC. It codes for CASSPRGGSSYNEQFF.

The genes are TRBV3-1 (or the pseudogene TRBV3-2) and TRBJ2-1; TRBD2 agrees at 11 bases. The germline gives CDR1 LGHDT, CDR2 YNNKEL (reference sequence). The CDR3 contains 17 residues. The V and J ends lost 0 bases and 9 bases, in that order; junction bases with no gene match: 10. The CDR3 reads CASSQERTSGQTTEQFF. CDR3 nucleotide sequence: TGTGCCAGCAGCCAAGAGCGGACTAGCGGGCAAACAACTGAGCAGTTCTTC.

V gene TRBV27 combines with J gene TRBJ1-1; possibly TRBD1 for D (6 bases). The CDR3 runs 15 residues. From germline, CDR1 is MNHEY and CDR2 SMNVEV (reference sequence). Trimming stripped 1 base from V and 2 bases from J, with 11 bases between. The CDR3 reads CASSLWGGPNTEAFF. In DNA form, the CDR3 reads TGTGCCAGCAGTTTATGGGGGGGCCCCAACACTGAAGCTTTCTTT.

The chain employs TRBV13 and TRBJ2-3; D possibly corresponds to TRBD2 (5 bases). Trimming took off 5 bases at V and 2 bases at J, with 17 bases between the two ends. Germline CDR1 and CDR2: PRHDT and FYEKMQ (reference sequence). The CDR3 loop spans 16 amino acids. The DNA for the CDR3 is TGTGCCAGCAGCCTAAGGGAGTCTGATCTCACAGATACGCAGTATTTT. As protein: CASSLRESDLTDTQYF.

V usage is TRBV10-3 and J usage is TRBJ1-2; TRBD1 matches 7 bases. The length of the CDR3 is 14 residues. The V and J ends lost 3 bases and 4 bases, in that order; junction bases with no gene match: 5. The germline CDR1 and CDR2 sequences are ENHRY and SYGVKD. CDR3 in amino acids: CAISESGTAYGYTF. The CDR3 DNA sequence: TGTGCCATCAGTGAATCCGGGACAGCCTATGGCTACACCTTC.

This clone was observed once. The gene calls are TRBV7-8 and TRBJ1-2; 11 bases fit TRBD1. V dropped 5 bases and J dropped 3; count of bases not matched to a gene: 11. Germline-derived CDR1 and CDR2 are SGHVS and FQNEAQ. There are 17 residues in the CDR3. CDR3 residues: CASSPSPWDRGDYGYTF. CDR3 DNA: TGTGCCAGCAGCCCTTCGCCATGGGACAGGGGGGACTATGGCTACACCTTC.

The rearrangement uses TRBV19 and TRBJ2-4, with a possible D match to TRBD1 (5 bases). Germline V CDR1 and CDR2: LNHDA, SQIVND (reference sequence). The CDR3 has 15 residues. V dropped 1 base and J dropped 8 bases, with 15 bases sitting between them. The CDR3 loop reads CASSIGGRFWDIQYF. For the CDR3, the DNA is TGTGCCAGTAGTATAGGGGGCAGGTTTTGGGACATTCAGTACTTC.

The chain combines TRBV5-4 with TRBJ1-5; no reliable D call. The CDR3 sequence is 17 residues long. The germline CDR1 and CDR2 sequences are SGHNT and YYREEE (reference sequence). V lost 1 base, J lost 7 bases, and 21 bases lay in between. CDR3 nucleotides: TGTGCCAGCAGCTTGTGGCCACCCGAATCTTCCGGGCAGCCCCAGCATTTT. It encodes CASSLWPPESSGQPQHF. The full variable domain, rest sourced from reference TRBV5-4 and TRBJ1-5, is ETGVTQSPTHLIKTRGQQVTLRCSSQSGHNTVSWYQQALGQGPQFIFQYYREEENGRGNFPPRFSGLQFPNYSSELNVNALELDDSALYLCASSLWPPESSGQPQHFGDGTRLSIL.

This chain connects TRBV4-2 to TRBJ2-3; 8 bases fit TRBD2. V trimming: 1 base; J trimming: 2 bases; junction bases outside the gene matches: 8. The CDR3 has 17 amino acids. Per the germline V gene, CDR1 is LGHNA and CDR2 is YNFKEQ. CDR3 nucleotide sequence: TGTGCCAGCAGCCAAGTAGTGGGCGGGGGGTACACAGATACGCAGTATTTT. Translated: CASSQVVGGGYTDTQYF.

This chain links TRBV19 with TRBJ1-1; 9 bases line up with TRBD1. The CDR3 spans 15 residues. Germline-derived CDR1 and CDR2 are LNHDA and SQIVND (reference sequence). V lost 3 bases and J lost 6; bases outside the gene matches: 8. CDR3 DNA: TGTGCCAGTAGTATCACAGGGGGCGCAGGGGCTGAAGCTTTCTTT. It codes for CASSITGGAGAEAFF.

This chain links TRBV9 with TRBJ2-3, with D perhaps TRBD2 (7 bases). Trimming removed 4 bases at V and 6 bases at J, with 18 bases between. Germline V gene lookup returns CDR1 SGDLS and CDR2 YYNGEE. CDR3 length equals 15 residues. The CDR3 coding sequence is TGTGCCAGCAGCCCCTACCGGCGGGGGCGGGATACGCAGTATTTT. Protein product: CASSPYRRGRDTQYF.

This clone was found once. The chain employs TRBV30 and TRBJ2-1, with 11 bases aligning to TRBD1. The trim removed 8 bases at V and 7 bases at J, leaving 7 bases unmatched. This CDR3 spans 13 amino acids. The germline CDR1 and CDR2 sequences are GTSNPN and SVGIG (reference sequence). The CDR3 sequence is CAGPGTGGNEQFF. The CDR3 region has the DNA TGTGCCGGGCCCGGGACAGGGGGGAATGAGCAGTTCTTC.

This sequence joins TRBV16 and TRBJ1-1; perhaps TRBD1 as D (6 bases). This CDR3 has 14 amino acids. CDR1 and CDR2 (germline): KGHSY, FQNENV. Trimming took 1 base from V and 5 from J, leaving 11 bases between them. This CDR3 is CASSQFTQGTEAFF. The CDR3 DNA is TGTGCCAGCAGCCAATTCACCCAGGGGACTGAAGCTTTCTTT. The whole variable domain, remainder taken from reference TRBV16 and TRBJ1-1, is GEEVAQTPKHLVRGEGQKAKLYCAPIKGHSYVFWYQQVLKNEFKFLISFQNENVFDETGMPKERFSAKCLPNSPCSLEIQATKLEDSAVYFCASSQFTQGTEAFFGQGTRLTVV.

This chain joins TRBV7-9 and TRBJ2-7, with 8 bases aligning to TRBD1. The V gene end was trimmed by 1 base and the J gene end by 2 bases; junction bases not matched to a gene: 4. CDR1 and CDR2 from the germline V gene are SEHNR and FQNEAQ (reference sequence). The CDR3 runs 15 residues. The CDR3 protein is CASSLGTGGTYEQYF. Here the CDR3 DNA reads TGTGCCAGCAGCTTAGGCACAGGGGGAACCTACGAGCAGTACTTC.

CDR3 coding DNA: TGTGCCAGCAGTTACCCTTCGCCATTCGAGGAGTCCAAGAAAAACATTCAGTACTTC. Translating gives CASSYPSPFEESKKNIQYF. The chain couples TRBV6-2 or TRBV6-3 to TRBJ2-4; D remains ambiguous. The germline CDR1 and CDR2 sequences are MNHEY and SVGEGT. V was pared by 2 bases and J by 4 bases, with 24 bases between. The CDR3 has 19 residues.

This clone was seen just once. The chain employs TRBV5-8 and TRBJ1-1, with 8 bases fitting TRBD1. CDR3 size: 14 residues. After removal of 6 bases from V and 11 bases from J, the junction contained 15 bases not matched to a gene. CDR1 is SGHTS and CDR2 is YDEGEE in the germline V gene. For the CDR3, the DNA is TGTGCCAGCAACCCGCGCGGGACAGGAACAGGGGCTTTCTTT. The encoded protein is CASNPRGTGTGAFF. Drawing the rest from reference TRBV5-8 and TRBJ1-1, the complete variable domain is EAGVTQSPTHLIKTRGQQATLRCSPISGHTSVYWYQQALGLGLQFLLWYDEGEERNRGNFPPRFSGRQFPNYSSELNVNALELEDSALYLCASNPRGTGTGAFFGQGTRLTVV.